The clone carrying this T cell receptor (beta chain) was recorded only once. The sample belongs to a study of blood T cell repertoires in COVID-19. The wider study: Samples came from the United States, Italy and Spain, spanning acute and convalescent COVID-19. The analysed material was cDNA or gDNA that came from T cells, B-cell-depleted T cells, or PBMCs.

From germline, CDR1 is KGHDR and CDR2 SFDVKD. This CDR3 comprises 15 residues. Trimming took 4 bases from V and 6 from J, leaving 14 bases between them. In the original processing: Amplification from reference gene primers served as the basis for estimated nucleated cell counts. Sequencing was performed with immunoSEQ multiplex PCR; in TCRdb, only in-frame clones are kept and a portion is missing. V and J calls plus clone size are reproduced from that table; the DNA served to infer D and trimming. The table shows 100,000 to 150,000 clones, with about 85% occurring only once. Sequencing was carried out using peripheral blood. This rearrangement joins TRBV24-1 to TRBJ2-2; weak D call: TRBD1 (6 bases). This receptor was taken from an elderly woman with COVID-19, enrolled during active disease. The CDR3 reads CATSDPSGVPGELFF. The CDR3 region has the DNA TGTGCCACCAGTGACCCTTCAGGGGTCCCCGGGGAGCTGTTTTTT.